Listed here are 27 T cell receptor beta chains from one sample, sequenced in a study of molecular identifiers for immune sequencing clone quantification. TCRdb independently ran MiXCR on the PCR reads; one entry per CDR3 protein. The sample records about 640,000 distinct CDR3 sequences, about 20% being singletons. Material for sequencing was naive CD8+ T cells from blood, with Jurkat cell RNA spiked in. Noted subset: FACS-sorted CD8+CD4-CCR7+CD45RA+ naive T cells. These receptors were obtained from a human donor in good health. Some libraries in this study had Jurkat cell RNA spiked in.

This clonotype was seen repeatedly, ten times or more. This chain uses TRBV7-7 with TRBJ1-1, with D hard to call. The V end lost 5 bases, the J end lost 0 bases, and 7 bases lay between the germline ends. Germline values: CDR1 SSHAT, CDR2 FNYEAQ (reference sequence). The CDR3 consists of 13 residues. In DNA form, the CDR3 reads TGTGCCAGCAGCCCTGAGTTGAACACTGAAGCTTTCTTT. Its translation is CASSPELNTEAFF.

The CDR3 here is CSAPGTSGGQPAYEQYF. The CDR3 nucleotides are TGCAGTGCCCCCGGGACTAGCGGGGGGCAACCAGCCTACGAGCAGTACTTC. The V call is TRBV20-1, the J call TRBJ2-7; TRBD2 matches 15 bases. The CDR3 length is 17 residues. J lost 2 bases, V lost 6 bases, and 11 bases had no gene match. CDR1 and CDR2 from the germline V gene are DFQATT and SNEGSKA (reference sequence).

With respect to this clonotype: The junction departs from germline at one end; a sequencing error may be responsible. The chain recombines TRBV11-2 with TRBJ2-1, with TRBD2 matching over 8 bases. The CDR3 is 16 amino acids. CDR1 SGHAT and CDR2 FQNNGV come from the germline V gene. CDR3 residues: CASSLGGTSAYNEQLF. The CDR3 bases are TGTGCCAGCAGCTTGGGCGGGACTAGTGCCTACAATGAGCAGCTCTTC.

J is TRBJ1-5 and V is TRBV6-2 or TRBV6-3; D might be TRBD1 (5 bases). V shed 4 bases and J shed 5 bases, with 21 bases lying between them. Germline CDR1 and CDR2: MNHEY and SVGEGT. CDR3 length: 17 residues. CDR3 residues: CASSCLGPRFEYQPQHF. The DNA for the CDR3 is TGTGCCAGCAGTTGCCTGGGACCTAGATTTGAGTATCAGCCCCAGCATTTT.

The table lists this clonotype with many counts. The chain joins TRBV27 to TRBJ1-5; no definite D call. The V and J ends lost 4 bases and 2 bases respectively, with 15 bases between them. This CDR3 comprises 16 residues. CDR1 is MNHEY and CDR2 is SMNVEV in the germline V gene (reference sequence). The CDR3 DNA reads TGTGCCAGCAGTTCTCTCCCAGGAAGACGCAATCAGCCCCAGCATTTT. Translated: CASSSLPGRRNQPQHF.

The sample holds many counts of this clonotype. This chain uses TRBV6-1 with TRBJ1-6; no clear D gene. The germline gives CDR1 MNHNS, CDR2 SASEGT. Trimming shortened V by 3 bases and J by 0 bases, and 9 bases separated the two germline ends. The CDR3 runs 16 residues. CDR3 protein: CASSENSRSYNSPLHF. In DNA, the CDR3 is TGTGCCAGCAGTGAGAATTCACGCTCCTATAATTCACCCCTCCACTTT.

This chain joins TRBV6-2 or TRBV6-3 and TRBJ1-2; D not resolved. Germline V gene lookup returns CDR1 MNHEY and CDR2 SVGEGT. V dropped 6 bases and J dropped 5 bases, with 16 bases sitting between them. The CDR3 runs 14 residues. The CDR3 nucleotides read TGTGCCAGCAGCCCGGGGTTCTCCAGATATGGCTACACCTTC. Translated, it gives CASSPGFSRYGYTF.

This clonotype has just a few counts. This sequence joins TRBV13 and TRBJ2-7; the D is unclear. CDR1 is PRHDT and CDR2 is FYEKMQ in the germline V gene (reference sequence). Trimming took off 1 base at V and 1 base at J, with 8 bases between the two ends. This CDR3 has 14 amino acids. DNA of the CDR3: TGTGCCAGCAGCTTAGAGAGCGCGTCCTACGAGCAGTACTTC. Protein sequence: CASSLESASYEQYF.

A note on this clonotype: A much larger clonotype is one base distant, so this may be a read error. The chain recombines TRBV7-9 with TRBJ2-3; D gene ambiguous. CDR1 and CDR2 from the germline V gene are SEHNR and FQNEAQ (reference sequence). The germline V and J ends were trimmed by 1 base and 5 bases, with 16 bases remaining between them. The CDR3 is made up of 16 amino acids. This CDR3 is CASSLGSRKVRDTQYF. The CDR3 coding sequence is TGTGCCAGCAGCTTAGGTTCGCGGAAGGTTAGAGATACGCAGTATTTT.

The V call is TRBV4-1, the J call TRBJ1-6; D remains ambiguous. CDR3 size: 13 residues. V was shortened by 5 bases and J by 3 bases, with 5 bases between the two germline ends. Germline V gene data show CDR1 as MGHRA and CDR2 as YSYEKL. CDR3 in DNA: TGCGCCAGCAGCTGCGGCTATAATTCACCCCTCCACTTT. This codes for CASSCGYNSPLHF.

The chain links TRBV5-5 to TRBJ2-7; no definite D call. The germline CDR1 and CDR2 sequences are SGHKS and YYEKEE (reference sequence). CDR3 length: 16 residues. V was trimmed by 1 base and J by 2 bases, leaving 16 bases between them. CDR3 nucleotides: TGTGCCAGCAGCTTGTTGGACGGCCACTCAACCTACGAGCAGTACTTC. Translated: CASSLLDGHSTYEQYF.

In its sample, this clonotype ranks as medium-sized (0.01 to 0.1%). The chain employs TRBV14 and TRBJ1-1, with D hard to call. Deletions cut 1 base from V and 0 bases from J, with 9 bases between. The CDR3 is made up of 15 amino acids. CDR1 SGHDN and CDR2 FVKESK come from the germline V gene. The CDR3 nucleotides read TGTGCCAGCAGCCAAGCAGGAGCTCTGAACACTGAAGCTTTCTTT. Translated, it gives CASSQAGALNTEAFF.

The rearrangement links TRBV7-9 to TRBJ2-5; 7 bases match TRBD1. The CDR3 sequence is 14 residues long. The germline V gene encodes CDR1 SEHNR and CDR2 FQNEAQ (reference sequence). With 3 bases clipped from V and 2 bases from J, the junction kept 3 bases outside the gene matches. The CDR3 DNA is TGTGCCAGCAGCTTCGGACAGGTTCAAGAGACCCAGTACTTC. Protein sequence: CASSFGQVQETQYF. Combining the CDR3 with reference TRBV7-9 and TRBJ2-5 gives the whole variable domain DTGVSQNPRHKITKRGQNVTFRCDPISEHNRLYWYRQTLGQGPEFLTYFQNEAQLEKSRLLSDRFSAERPKGSFSTLEIQRTEQGDSAMYLCASSFGQVQETQYFGPGTRLLVL.

This clonotype was counted at least ten times. The chain recombines TRBV4-2 with TRBJ2-7, with 7 bases fitting TRBD1. The CDR3 sequence is 16 residues long. Trimming removed 0 bases from V and 0 bases from J; junction bases left unmatched: 5. Germline CDR1 and CDR2: LGHNA and YNFKEQ. The CDR3 sequence: CASSQEPQGFSYEQYF. For the CDR3, the DNA is TGTGCCAGCAGCCAAGAGCCACAGGGGTTCTCCTACGAGCAGTACTTC.

This clonotype was counted at least ten times. The J gene is TRBJ2-2, the V gene TRBV6-6, with 7 positions matching TRBD2. Germline V gives CDR1 MNHNY, CDR2 SVGAGI (reference sequence). This CDR3 comprises 16 residues. Trimming removed 2 bases from V and 7 bases from J; junction bases left unmatched: 10. The CDR3 DNA sequence: TGTGCCAGCAGTTACGATTTAGCGGGTCCCCGCGGGGAGCTGTTTTTT. As protein: CASSYDLAGPRGELFF.

This chain connects TRBV19 to TRBJ2-5; 13 bases are shared with TRBD2. The CDR3 is 17 amino acids. V lost 6 bases to trimming and J lost 4 bases; unmatched junction nucleotides: 11. Germline CDR1 LNHDA, CDR2 SQIVND (reference sequence). The CDR3 spells CASSPTSGGALGETQYF. The CDR3, as DNA: TGTGCCAGTAGCCCAACTAGCGGGGGGGCCCTAGGAGAGACCCAGTACTTC. Filled out from reference TRBV19 and TRBJ2-5, the complete variable domain reads DGGITQSPKYLFRKEGQNVTLSCEQNLNHDAMYWYRQDPGQGLRLIYYSQIVNDFQKGDIAEGYSVSREKKESFPLTVTSAQKNPTAFYLCASSPTSGGALGETQYFGPGTRLLVL.

This clonotype has at least ten counts. The chain joins TRBV5-4 to TRBJ2-7; possibly TRBD2 for D (5 bases). V was clipped by 0 bases and J by 2 bases, with 21 bases between them. This CDR3 has 18 residues. Looked up from germline, CDR1 is SGHNT and CDR2 is YYREEE (reference sequence). This CDR3 reads CASSLAQWSAGGTYEQYF. DNA of the CDR3: TGTGCCAGCAGCTTGGCCCAATGGTCCGCAGGAGGTACCTACGAGCAGTACTTC.

This chain connects TRBV11-2 to TRBJ2-1; 9 bases line up with TRBD2. V was pared by 5 bases and J by 2 bases, with 4 bases of the junction left unmatched. The CDR3 loop spans 15 amino acids. Germline lookup yields CDR1 SGHAT and CDR2 FQNNGV. The CDR3 loop reads CASSKTSGPYNEQFF. The DNA of the CDR3 is TGTGCCAGCAGCAAGACTAGCGGCCCCTACAATGAGCAGTTCTTC.

Turning to this clonotype: It may be a read error: a sequence one base away is much more abundant. The V gene is TRBV4-3, the J gene TRBJ2-1; D unclear. Germline CDR1 is LGHNA and CDR2 is YSLEER. The CDR3 length is 16 residues. Trimming stripped 1 base from V and 3 bases from J, with 13 bases between. The CDR3 sequence: CASSQVRRAYYNEQFF. DNA for the CDR3: TGCGCCAGCAGCCAAGTGCGAAGGGCCTACTACAATGAGCAGTTCTTC.

This chain uses TRBV7-2 with TRBJ1-6; possibly TRBD1 for D (5 bases). Per the germline V gene, CDR1 is SGHTA and CDR2 is FQGNSA. The CDR3 totals 18 residues. Trimming took off 5 bases at V and 8 bases at J, with 25 bases between the two ends. The CDR3 protein is CASSMGMSGAWADSPLHF. As DNA, the CDR3 is TGTGCCAGCAGCATGGGCATGAGCGGGGCGTGGGCGGATTCACCCCTCCACTTT. Complete variable domain (other parts from reference TRBV7-2 and TRBJ1-6): GAGVSQSPSNKVTEKGKDVELRCDPISGHTALYWYRQSLGQGLEFLIYFQGNSAPDKSGLPSDRFSAERTGGSVSTLTIQRTQQEDSAVYLCASSMGMSGAWADSPLHFGNGTRLTVT.

The V and J genes are TRBV6-2 or TRBV6-3 and TRBJ2-7; TRBD1 aligns across 8 bases. Per germline, CDR1 MNHEY and CDR2 SVGEGT. The junction had 11 bases not matched to a gene; V was cut back by 0 bases and J by 4 bases. There are 17 residues in the CDR3. The CDR3 DNA reads TGTGCCAGCAGTTACTCGGGTCGGCGTCAGGGGGCTTACGAGCAGTACTTC. It codes for CASSYSGRRQGAYEQYF.

The sample holds many counts of this clonotype. J is TRBJ2-3 and V is TRBV20-1, with 10 bases identical to TRBD2. The V gene end was trimmed by 0 bases and the J gene end by 4 bases; junction bases not matched to a gene: 7. The CDR3 loop spans 16 amino acids. Germline CDR1 DFQATT, CDR2 SNEGSKA (reference sequence). CDR3 in DNA: TGCAGTGCTAGAGAGGGGAGCGGGAGGGCCCCAGATACGCAGTATTTT. Its protein product is CSAREGSGRAPDTQYF.

Note on this clonotype: Since a much larger clone is just one base distant, this may be a read error. The chain uses TRBV7-6 and TRBJ2-3; 8 bases line up with TRBD1. CDR1 SGHVS and CDR2 FNYEAQ come from the germline V gene. Trimming removed 4 bases from V and 11 bases from J; junction bases left unmatched: 8. This CDR3 spans 13 amino acids. The DNA for the CDR3 is TGTGCCAGCAGCTCAGGGGGCGGAGTCGGGCAGTATTTT. Encoded protein: CASSSGGGVGQYF.

This clonotype was counted at least ten times. The chain employs TRBV20-1 and TRBJ2-7; D is perhaps TRBD2 (5 bases). The CDR3 runs 13 residues. The germline gives CDR1 DFQATT, CDR2 SNEGSKA (reference sequence). The V end lost 3 bases, the J end lost 0 bases, and 9 bases lay between the germline ends. Here the CDR3 reads CSARRGSSYEQYF. The CDR3 nucleotides are TGCAGTGCTAGGCGAGGGTCCTCCTACGAGCAGTACTTC.

This clonotype was observed many times. V and J are TRBV28 and TRBJ1-1, with 8 bases identical to TRBD1. This CDR3 is 15 amino acids long. The J segment lost 4 bases and the V segment lost 7 bases, leaving 11 bases of the junction unmatched. Germline V gene lookup returns CDR1 MDHEN and CDR2 SYDVKM. The CDR3 loop reads CASNLPRGPGTEAFF. The CDR3, as DNA: TGTGCCAGCAATCTCCCCAGGGGGCCGGGCACTGAAGCTTTCTTT.

Note on this clonotype: A much larger clone lies a single base off, so this may be a read error. This CDR3 is missing its conserved last phenylalanine or tryptophan, likely due to a read error. Because the CDR3's place on the DNA is in doubt, the DNA is left out and the CDR3 is given as listed by TCRdb. J is TRBJ2-7 and V is TRBV20-1; the listed D gene, TRBD2, was not tested against the DNA. Per germline, CDR1 DFQATT and CDR2 SNEGSKA (reference sequence). The CDR3 is made up of 15 amino acids, end residues included. CDR3: CSARLGLAGPGVEYS.

This clonotype has ten or more counts. This rearrangement joins TRBV4-1 to TRBJ2-1; 7 bases are shared with TRBD1. CDR1 and CDR2 from the germline V gene are MGHRA and YSYEKL. The junction had 5 bases not matched to a gene; V was cut back by 5 bases and J by 10 bases. The CDR3 contains 12 residues. CDR3 nucleotides: TGCGCCAGCAGCGACAGGGCCCGCGAGCAGTTCTTC. Residues: CASSDRAREQFF.